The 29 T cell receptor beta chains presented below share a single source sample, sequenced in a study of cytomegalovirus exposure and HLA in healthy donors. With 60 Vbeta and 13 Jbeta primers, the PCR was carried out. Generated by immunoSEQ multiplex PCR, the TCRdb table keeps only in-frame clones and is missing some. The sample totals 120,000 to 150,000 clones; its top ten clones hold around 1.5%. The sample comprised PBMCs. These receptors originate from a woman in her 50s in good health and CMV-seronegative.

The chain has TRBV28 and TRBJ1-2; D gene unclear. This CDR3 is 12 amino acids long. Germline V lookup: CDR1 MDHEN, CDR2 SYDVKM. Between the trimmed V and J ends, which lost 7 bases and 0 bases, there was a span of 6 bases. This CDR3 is CASTSANYGYTF. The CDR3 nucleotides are TGTGCCAGCACCTCAGCTAACTATGGCTACACCTTC.

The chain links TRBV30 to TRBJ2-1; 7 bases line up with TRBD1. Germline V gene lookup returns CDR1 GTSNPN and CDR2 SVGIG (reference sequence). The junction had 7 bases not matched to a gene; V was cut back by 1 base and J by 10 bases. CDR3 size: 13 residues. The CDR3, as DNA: TGTGCCTGGAGTGCCACGACAGGGACCGAGCAGTTCTTC. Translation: CAWSATTGTEQFF.

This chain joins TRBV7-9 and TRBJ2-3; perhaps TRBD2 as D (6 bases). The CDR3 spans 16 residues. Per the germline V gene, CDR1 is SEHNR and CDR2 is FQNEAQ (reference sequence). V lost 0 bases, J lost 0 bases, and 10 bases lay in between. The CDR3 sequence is CASSLASGTSTDTQYF. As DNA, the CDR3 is TGTGCCAGCAGCTTAGCGTCCGGGACTAGCACAGATACGCAGTATTTT.

The CDR3 loop is CASRGGQGNTDTQYF. The CDR3 region has the DNA TGTGCCAGCAGGGGCGGACAGGGGAACACAGATACGCAGTATTTT. The chain is built from TRBV2 and TRBJ2-3; TRBD1 aligns across 9 bases. Germline CDR1 and CDR2: SNHLY and FYNNEI. The CDR3 loop spans 15 amino acids. The junction had 6 bases not matched to a gene; V was cut back by 6 bases and J by 2 bases.

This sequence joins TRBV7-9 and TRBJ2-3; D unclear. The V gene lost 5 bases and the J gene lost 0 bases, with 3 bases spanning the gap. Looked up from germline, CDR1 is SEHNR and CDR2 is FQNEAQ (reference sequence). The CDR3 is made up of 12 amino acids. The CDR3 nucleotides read TGTGCCAGCAGCGTAAGCACAGATACGCAGTATTTT. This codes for CASSVSTDTQYF.

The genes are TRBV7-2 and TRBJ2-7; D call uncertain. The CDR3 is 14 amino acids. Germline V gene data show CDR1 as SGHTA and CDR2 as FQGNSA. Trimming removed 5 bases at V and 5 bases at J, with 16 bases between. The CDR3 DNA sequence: TGTGCCAGCAGCCCCCGAAGGAGCCTTCACGAGCAGTACTTC. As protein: CASSPRRSLHEQYF.

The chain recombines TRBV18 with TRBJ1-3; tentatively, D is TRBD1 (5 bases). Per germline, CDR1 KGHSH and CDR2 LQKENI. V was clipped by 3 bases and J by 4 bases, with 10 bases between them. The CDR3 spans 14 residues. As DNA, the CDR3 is TGTGCCAGCTCACCGACAGAGCACGGAAACACCATATATTTT. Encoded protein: CASSPTEHGNTIYF.

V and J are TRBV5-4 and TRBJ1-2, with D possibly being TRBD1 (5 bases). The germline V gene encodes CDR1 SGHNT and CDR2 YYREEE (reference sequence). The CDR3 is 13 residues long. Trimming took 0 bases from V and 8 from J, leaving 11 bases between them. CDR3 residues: CASSLGGVGGYTF. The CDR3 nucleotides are TGTGCCAGCAGCTTGGGGGGGGTAGGCGGCTACACCTTC. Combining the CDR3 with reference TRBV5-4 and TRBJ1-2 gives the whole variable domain ETGVTQSPTHLIKTRGQQVTLRCSSQSGHNTVSWYQQALGQGPQFIFQYYREEENGRGNFPPRFSGLQFPNYSSELNVNALELDDSALYLCASSLGGVGGYTFGSGTRLTVV.

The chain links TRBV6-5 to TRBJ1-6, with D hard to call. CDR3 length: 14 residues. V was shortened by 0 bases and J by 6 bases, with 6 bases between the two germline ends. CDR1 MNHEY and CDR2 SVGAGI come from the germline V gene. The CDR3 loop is CASSYSSTNSPLHF. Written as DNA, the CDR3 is TGTGCCAGCAGTTACTCGAGTACTAATTCACCCCTCCACTTT.

The CDR3 DNA follows: TGTGCCAGCAGCCAAGCCGGGGGACAGGGGGCGACTAACTATGGCTACACCTTC. This codes for CASSQAGGQGATNYGYTF. The chain joins TRBV4-2 to TRBJ1-2, with TRBD1 matching over 12 bases. The CDR3 has 18 residues. V trimming: 1 base; J trimming: 0 bases; junction bases outside the gene matches: 6. Germline loops: CDR1 LGHNA, CDR2 YNFKEQ.

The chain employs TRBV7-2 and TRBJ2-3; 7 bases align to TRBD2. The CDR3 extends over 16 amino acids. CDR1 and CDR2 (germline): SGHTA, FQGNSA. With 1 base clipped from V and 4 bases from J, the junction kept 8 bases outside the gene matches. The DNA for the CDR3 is TGTGCCAGCAGCTTAGTCGGCGGGAGTAGGCCAGATACGCAGTATTTT. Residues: CASSLVGGSRPDTQYF.

The CDR3 is CASSQEGTGLSYNEQFF. CDR3 DNA sequence: TGCGCCAGCAGCCAAGAAGGGACAGGCCTTTCCTACAATGAGCAGTTCTTC. The rearrangement uses TRBV4-1 and TRBJ2-1, with 8 bases identical to TRBD1. The CDR3 runs 17 residues. Germline CDR1 is MGHRA and CDR2 is YSYEKL. After removal of 0 bases from V and 1 base from J, the junction contained 5 bases not matched to a gene.

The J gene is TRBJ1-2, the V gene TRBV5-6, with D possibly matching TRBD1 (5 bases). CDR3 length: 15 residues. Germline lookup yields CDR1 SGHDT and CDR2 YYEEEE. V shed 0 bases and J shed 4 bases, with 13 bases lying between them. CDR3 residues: CASSLGNRSAYGYTF. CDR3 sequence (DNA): TGTGCCAGCAGCTTGGGGAACAGGAGCGCCTATGGCTACACCTTC.

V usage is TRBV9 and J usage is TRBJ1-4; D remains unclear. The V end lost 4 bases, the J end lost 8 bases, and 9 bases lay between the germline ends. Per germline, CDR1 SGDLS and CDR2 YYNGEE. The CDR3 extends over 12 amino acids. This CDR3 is CASSPAGEKLFF. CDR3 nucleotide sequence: TGTGCCAGCAGCCCTGCCGGGGAAAAACTGTTTTTT.

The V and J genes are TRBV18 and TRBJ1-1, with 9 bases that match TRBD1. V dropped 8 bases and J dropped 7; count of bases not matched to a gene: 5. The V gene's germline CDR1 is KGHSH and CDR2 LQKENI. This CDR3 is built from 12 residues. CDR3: CASVGQGLEAFF. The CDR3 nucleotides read TGTGCCAGCGTGGGACAGGGTCTTGAAGCTTTCTTT.

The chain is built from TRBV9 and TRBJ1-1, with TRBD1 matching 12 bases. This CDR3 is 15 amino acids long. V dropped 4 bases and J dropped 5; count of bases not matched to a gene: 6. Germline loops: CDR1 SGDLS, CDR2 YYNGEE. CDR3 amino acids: CASSPWDRGLTEAFF. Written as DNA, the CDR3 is TGTGCCAGCAGCCCCTGGGACAGGGGGCTTACTGAAGCTTTCTTT. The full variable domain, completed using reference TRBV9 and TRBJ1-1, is DSGVTQTPKHLITATGQRVTLRCSPRSGDLSVYWYQQSLDQGLQFLIQYYNGEERAKGNILERFSAQQFPDLHSELNLSSLELGDSALYFCASSPWDRGLTEAFFGQGTRLTVV.

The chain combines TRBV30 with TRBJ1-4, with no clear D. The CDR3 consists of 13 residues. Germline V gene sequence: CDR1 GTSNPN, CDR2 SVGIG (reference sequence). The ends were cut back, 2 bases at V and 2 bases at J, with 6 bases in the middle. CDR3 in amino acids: CAWSTMTNEKLFF. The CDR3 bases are TGTGCCTGGAGTACTATGACTAATGAAAAACTGTTTTTT.

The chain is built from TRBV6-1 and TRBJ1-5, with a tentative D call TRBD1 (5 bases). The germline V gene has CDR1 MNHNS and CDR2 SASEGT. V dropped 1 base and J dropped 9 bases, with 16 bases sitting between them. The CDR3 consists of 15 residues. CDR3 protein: CASSEGLGGGWPQHF. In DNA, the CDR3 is TGTGCCAGCAGTGAAGGTTTGGGTGGGGGGTGGCCCCAGCATTTT.

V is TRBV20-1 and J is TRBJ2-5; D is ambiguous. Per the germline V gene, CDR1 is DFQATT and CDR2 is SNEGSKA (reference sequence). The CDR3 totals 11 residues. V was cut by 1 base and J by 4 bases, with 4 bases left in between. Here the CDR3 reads CSARGVETQYF. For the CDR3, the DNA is TGCAGTGCTAGAGGAGTAGAGACCCAGTACTTC.

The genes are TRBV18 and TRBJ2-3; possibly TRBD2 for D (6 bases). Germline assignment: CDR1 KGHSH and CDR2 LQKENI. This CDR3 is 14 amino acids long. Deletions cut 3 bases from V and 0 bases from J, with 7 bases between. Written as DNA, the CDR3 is TGTGCCAGCTCACCGCGGGATAGCACAGATACGCAGTATTTT. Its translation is CASSPRDSTDTQYF.

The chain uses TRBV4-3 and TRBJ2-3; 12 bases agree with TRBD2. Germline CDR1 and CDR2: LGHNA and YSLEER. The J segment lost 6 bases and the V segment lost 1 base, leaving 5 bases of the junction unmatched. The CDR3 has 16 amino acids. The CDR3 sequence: CASSQALAGGWDTQYF. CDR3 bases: TGCGCCAGCAGCCAAGCACTAGCGGGAGGATGGGATACGCAGTATTTT.

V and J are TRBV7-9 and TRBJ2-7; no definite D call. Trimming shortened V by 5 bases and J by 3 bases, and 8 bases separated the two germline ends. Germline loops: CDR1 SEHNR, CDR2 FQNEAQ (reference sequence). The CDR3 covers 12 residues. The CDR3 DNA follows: TGTGCCAGCAGCCGAAGTAGCTACGAGCAGTACTTC. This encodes CASSRSSYEQYF.

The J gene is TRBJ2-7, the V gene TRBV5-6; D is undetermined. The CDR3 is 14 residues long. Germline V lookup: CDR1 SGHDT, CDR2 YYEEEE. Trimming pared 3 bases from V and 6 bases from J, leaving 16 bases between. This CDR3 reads CASSSDSNHLEQYF. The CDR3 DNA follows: TGTGCCAGCAGCTCCGACTCCAACCACCTCGAGCAGTACTTC.

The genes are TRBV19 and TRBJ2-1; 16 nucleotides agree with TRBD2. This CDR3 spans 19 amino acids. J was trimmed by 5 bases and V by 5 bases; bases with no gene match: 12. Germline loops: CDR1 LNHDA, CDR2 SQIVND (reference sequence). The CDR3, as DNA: TGTGCCAGTAGTTCGTCCTCCGGGACTAGCGGGAGGGATGACAATGAGCAGTTCTTC. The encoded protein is CASSSSSGTSGRDDNEQFF.

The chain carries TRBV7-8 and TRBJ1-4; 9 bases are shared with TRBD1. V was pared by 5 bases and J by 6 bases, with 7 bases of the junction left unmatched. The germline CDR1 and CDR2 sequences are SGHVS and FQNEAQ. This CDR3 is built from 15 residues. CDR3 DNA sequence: TGTGCCAGCAGCCGAGACAGGGGGAGGGATGAAAAACTGTTTTTT. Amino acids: CASSRDRGRDEKLFF.

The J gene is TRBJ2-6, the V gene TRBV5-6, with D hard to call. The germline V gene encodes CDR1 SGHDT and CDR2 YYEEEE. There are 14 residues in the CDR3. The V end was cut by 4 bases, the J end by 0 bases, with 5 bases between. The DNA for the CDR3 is TGTGCCAGCAGCGACTCCTCTGGGGCCAACGTCCTGACTTTC. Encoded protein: CASSDSSGANVLTF.

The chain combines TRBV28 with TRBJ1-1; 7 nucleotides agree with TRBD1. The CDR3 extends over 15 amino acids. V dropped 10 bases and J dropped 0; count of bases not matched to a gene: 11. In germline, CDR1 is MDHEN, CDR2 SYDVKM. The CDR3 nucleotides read TGTGCCAACCCAGGAAGGGGGCTCATGAACACTGAAGCTTTCTTT. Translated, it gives CANPGRGLMNTEAFF.

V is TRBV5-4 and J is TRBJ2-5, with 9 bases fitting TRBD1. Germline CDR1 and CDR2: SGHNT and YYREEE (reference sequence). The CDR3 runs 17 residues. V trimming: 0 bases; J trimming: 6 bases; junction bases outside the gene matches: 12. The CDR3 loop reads CASSLARTGDNAQTQYF. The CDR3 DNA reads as TGTGCCAGCAGCTTGGCGCGGACAGGGGACAACGCACAGACCCAGTACTTC.

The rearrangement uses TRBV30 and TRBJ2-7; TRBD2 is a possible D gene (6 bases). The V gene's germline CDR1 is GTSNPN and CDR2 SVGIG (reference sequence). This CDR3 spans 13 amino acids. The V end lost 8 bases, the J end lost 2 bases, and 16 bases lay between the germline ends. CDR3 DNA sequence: TGTGCCCGATCGGGGGACCTCACCTACGAGCAGTACTTC. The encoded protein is CARSGDLTYEQYF. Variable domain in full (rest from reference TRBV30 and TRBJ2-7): SQTIHQWPATLVQPVGSPLSLECTVEGTSNPNLYWYRQAAGRGLQLLFYSVGIGQISSEVPQNLSASRPQDRQFILSSKKLLLSDSGFYLCARSGDLTYEQYFGPGTRLTVT.